This passage covers 5 T cell receptor beta chains from one sample sequenced in a study of OX40 agonist ivuxolimab in advanced cancers. The protocol was immunoSEQ multiplex PCR, while the TCRdb copy is restricted to in-frame clones and leaves out a portion. The sample lists around 76,000 clones, approximately 88% seen once, with about an eighth in the top ten. The sample here was CD4+ or CD8+ T cells sorted from blood, taken in a trial of the OX40 agonist ivuxolimab. The receptors stem from an adult with an advanced solid tumor such as melanoma, head and neck, liver or kidney cancer.

This clone was seen a single time. The chain combines TRBV29-1 with TRBJ2-7; D is possibly TRBD1 or TRBD2 (5 bases each). V was pared by 4 bases and J by 5 bases, with 9 bases between. The CDR3 has 11 residues. Germline V lookup: CDR1 SQVTM, CDR2 ANQGSEA. CDR3 residues: CSVAGANEQYF. As DNA, the CDR3 is TGCAGCGTTGCCGGGGCGAACGAGCAGTACTTC.

The genes are TRBV11-1 and TRBJ2-1; 12 positions match TRBD2. The V gene end was trimmed by 5 bases and the J gene end by 7 bases; junction bases not matched to a gene: 6. Germline assignment: CDR1 SGHAT and CDR2 FQDESV (reference sequence). CDR3 length: 15 residues. As DNA, the CDR3 is TGTGCCAGCAGCCAGACTAGCGGGAGTGGAAATGAGCAGTTCTTC. Protein: CASSQTSGSGNEQFF. The complete variable domain, with remaining parts taken from reference TRBV11-1 and TRBJ2-1, reads EAEVAQSPRYKITEKSQAVAFWCDPISGHATLYWYRQILGQGPELLVQFQDESVVDDSQLPKDRFSAERLKGVDSTLKIQPAELGDSAMYLCASSQTSGSGNEQFFGPGTRLTVL.

The chain employs TRBV7-9 and TRBJ1-2; D uncertain. The germline V gene has CDR1 SEHNR and CDR2 FQNEAQ (reference sequence). The CDR3 sequence is 13 residues long. The V end lost 0 bases, the J end lost 6 bases, and 8 bases lay between the germline ends. For the CDR3, the DNA is TGTGCCAGCAGCTTAGCGGAAGGTGATGGCTACACCTTC. This encodes CASSLAEGDGYTF.

This clone was recorded only once. The J gene is TRBJ2-1, the V gene TRBV27; D is unclear. The length of the CDR3 is 13 residues. The germline V gene encodes CDR1 MNHEY and CDR2 SMNVEV (reference sequence). The V end lost 6 bases, the J end lost 2 bases, and 8 bases lay between the germline ends. The CDR3 region has the DNA TGTGCCAGCAGGCCTCCAACCTACAATGAGCAGTTCTTC. It codes for CASRPPTYNEQFF.

This rearrangement joins TRBV27 to TRBJ2-7; 8 nucleotides line up with TRBD1. This CDR3 comprises 13 residues. V was clipped by 8 bases and J by 5 bases; unmatched bases: 8. Germline CDR1 is MNHEY and CDR2 is SMNVEV (reference sequence). The chain's CDR3 is CASGQGQLNEQYF. In nucleotides, the CDR3 is TGTGCCAGCGGACAGGGTCAGTTAAACGAGCAGTACTTC.